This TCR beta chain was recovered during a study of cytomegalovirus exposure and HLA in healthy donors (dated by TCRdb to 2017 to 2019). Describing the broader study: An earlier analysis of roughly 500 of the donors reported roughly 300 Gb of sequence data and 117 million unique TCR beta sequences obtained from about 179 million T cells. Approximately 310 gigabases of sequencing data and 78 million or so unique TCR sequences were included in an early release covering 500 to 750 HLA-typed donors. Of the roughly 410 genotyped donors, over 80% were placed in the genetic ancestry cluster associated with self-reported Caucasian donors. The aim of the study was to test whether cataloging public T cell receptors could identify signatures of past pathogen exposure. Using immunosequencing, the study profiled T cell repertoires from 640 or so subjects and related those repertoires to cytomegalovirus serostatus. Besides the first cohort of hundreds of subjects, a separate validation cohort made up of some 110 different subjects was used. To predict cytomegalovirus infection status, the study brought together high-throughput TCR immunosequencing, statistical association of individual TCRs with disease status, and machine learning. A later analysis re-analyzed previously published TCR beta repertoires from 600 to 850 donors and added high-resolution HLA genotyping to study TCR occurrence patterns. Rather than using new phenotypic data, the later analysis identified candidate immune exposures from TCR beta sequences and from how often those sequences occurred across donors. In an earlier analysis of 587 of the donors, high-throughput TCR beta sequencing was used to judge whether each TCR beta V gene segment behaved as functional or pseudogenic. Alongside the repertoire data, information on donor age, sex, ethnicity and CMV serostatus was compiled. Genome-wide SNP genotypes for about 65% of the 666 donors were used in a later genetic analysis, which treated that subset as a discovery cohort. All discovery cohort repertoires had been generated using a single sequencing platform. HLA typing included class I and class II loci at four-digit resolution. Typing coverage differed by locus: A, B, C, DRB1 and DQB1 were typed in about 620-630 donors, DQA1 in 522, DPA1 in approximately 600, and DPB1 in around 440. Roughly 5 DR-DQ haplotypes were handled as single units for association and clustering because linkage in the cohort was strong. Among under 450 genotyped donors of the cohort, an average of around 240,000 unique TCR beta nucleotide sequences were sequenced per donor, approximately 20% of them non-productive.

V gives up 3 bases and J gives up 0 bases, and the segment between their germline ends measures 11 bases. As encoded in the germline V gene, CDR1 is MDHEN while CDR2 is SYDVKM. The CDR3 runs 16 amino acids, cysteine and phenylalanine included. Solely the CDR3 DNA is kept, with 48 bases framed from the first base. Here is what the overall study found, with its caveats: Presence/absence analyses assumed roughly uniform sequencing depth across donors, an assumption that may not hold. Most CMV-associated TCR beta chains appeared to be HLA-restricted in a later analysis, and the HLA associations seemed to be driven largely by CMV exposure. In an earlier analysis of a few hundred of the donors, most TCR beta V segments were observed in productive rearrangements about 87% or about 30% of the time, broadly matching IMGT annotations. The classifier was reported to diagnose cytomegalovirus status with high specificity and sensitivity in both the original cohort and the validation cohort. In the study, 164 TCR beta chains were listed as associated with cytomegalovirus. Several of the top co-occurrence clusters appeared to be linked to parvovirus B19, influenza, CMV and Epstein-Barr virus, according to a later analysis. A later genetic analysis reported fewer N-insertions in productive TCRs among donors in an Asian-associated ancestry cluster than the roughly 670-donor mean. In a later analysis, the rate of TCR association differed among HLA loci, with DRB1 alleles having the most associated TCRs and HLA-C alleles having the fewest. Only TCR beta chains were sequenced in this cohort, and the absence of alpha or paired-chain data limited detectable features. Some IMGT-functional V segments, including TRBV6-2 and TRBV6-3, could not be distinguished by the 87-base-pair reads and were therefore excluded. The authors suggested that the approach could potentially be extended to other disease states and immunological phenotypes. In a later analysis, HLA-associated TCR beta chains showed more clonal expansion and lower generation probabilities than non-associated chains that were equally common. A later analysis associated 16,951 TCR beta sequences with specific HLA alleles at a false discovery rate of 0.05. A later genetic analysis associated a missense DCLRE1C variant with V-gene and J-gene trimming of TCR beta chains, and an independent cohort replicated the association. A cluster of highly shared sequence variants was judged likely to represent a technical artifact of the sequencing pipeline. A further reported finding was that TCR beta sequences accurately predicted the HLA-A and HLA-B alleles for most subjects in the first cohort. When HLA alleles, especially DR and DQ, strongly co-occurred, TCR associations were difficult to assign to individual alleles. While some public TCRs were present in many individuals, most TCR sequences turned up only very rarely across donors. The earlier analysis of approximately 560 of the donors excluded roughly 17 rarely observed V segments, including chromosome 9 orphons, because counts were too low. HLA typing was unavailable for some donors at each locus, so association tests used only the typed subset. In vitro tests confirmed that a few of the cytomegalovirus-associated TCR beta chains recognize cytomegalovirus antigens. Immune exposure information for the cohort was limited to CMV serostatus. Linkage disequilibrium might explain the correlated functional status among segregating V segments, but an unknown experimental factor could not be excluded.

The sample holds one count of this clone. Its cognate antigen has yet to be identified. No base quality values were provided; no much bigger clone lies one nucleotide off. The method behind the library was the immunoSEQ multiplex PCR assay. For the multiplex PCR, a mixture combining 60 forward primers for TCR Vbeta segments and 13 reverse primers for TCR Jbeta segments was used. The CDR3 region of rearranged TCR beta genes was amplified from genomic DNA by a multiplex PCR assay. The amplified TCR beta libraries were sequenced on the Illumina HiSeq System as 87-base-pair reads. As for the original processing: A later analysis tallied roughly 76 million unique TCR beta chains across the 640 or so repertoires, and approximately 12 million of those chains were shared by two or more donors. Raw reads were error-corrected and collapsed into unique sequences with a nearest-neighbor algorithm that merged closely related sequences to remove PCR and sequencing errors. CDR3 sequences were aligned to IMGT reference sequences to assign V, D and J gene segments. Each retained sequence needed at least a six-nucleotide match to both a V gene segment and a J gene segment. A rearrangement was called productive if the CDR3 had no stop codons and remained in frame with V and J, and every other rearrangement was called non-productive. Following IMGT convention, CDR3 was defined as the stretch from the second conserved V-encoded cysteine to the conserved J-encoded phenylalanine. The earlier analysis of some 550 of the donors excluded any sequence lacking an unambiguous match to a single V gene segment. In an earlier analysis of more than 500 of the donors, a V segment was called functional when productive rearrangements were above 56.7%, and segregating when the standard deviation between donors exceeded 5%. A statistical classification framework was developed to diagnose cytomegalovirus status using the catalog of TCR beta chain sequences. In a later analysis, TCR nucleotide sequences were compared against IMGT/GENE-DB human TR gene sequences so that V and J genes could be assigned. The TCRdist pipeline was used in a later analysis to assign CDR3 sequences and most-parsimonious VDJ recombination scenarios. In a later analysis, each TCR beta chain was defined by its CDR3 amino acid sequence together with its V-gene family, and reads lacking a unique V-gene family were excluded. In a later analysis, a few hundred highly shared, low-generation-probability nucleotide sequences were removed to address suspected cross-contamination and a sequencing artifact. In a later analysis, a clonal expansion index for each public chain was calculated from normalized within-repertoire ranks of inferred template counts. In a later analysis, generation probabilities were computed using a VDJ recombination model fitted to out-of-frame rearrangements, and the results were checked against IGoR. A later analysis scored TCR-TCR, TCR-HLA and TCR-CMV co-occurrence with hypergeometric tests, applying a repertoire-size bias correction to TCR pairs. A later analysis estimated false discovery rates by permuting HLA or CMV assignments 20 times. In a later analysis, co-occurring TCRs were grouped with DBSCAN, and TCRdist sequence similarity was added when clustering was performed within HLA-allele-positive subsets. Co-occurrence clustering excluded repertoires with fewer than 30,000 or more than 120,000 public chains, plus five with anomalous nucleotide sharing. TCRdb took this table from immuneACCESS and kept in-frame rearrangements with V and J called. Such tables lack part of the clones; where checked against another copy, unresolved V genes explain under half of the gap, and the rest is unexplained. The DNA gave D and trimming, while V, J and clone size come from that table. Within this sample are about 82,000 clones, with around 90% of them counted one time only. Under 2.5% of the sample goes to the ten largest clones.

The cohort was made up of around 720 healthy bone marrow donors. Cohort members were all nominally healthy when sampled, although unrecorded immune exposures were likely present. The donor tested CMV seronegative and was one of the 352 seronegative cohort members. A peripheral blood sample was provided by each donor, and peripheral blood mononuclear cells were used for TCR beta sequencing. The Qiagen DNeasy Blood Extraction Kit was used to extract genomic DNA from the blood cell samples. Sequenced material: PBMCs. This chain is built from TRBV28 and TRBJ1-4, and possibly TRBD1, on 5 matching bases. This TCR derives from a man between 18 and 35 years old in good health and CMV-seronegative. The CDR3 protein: CASSFDRDATNEKLFF. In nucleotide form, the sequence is TGTGCCAGCAGTTTTGACAGAGATGCAACTAATGAAAAACTGTTTTTT.